The 7 T cell receptor beta chains presented below share a single source sample, sequenced in a study of lymphopenia after photon versus proton radiotherapy (dated by TCRdb to between 2018 and 2021). Libraries were built with the immunoSEQ multiplex PCR assay. The clones in this table, taken by TCRdb from immuneACCESS, are in-frame only. Not every clone is retained; where verified, under half of the shortfall comes from an unresolved V gene, and the cause of the rest is unknown. This sample is represented by 65,000 to 85,000 clones; roughly 92% of them were singletons. Of the sample, about 2.2% falls within the top ten clones. The source was peripheral blood, collected from a patient treated with photon-based radiotherapy. These receptors originate from a woman aged 35 to 49 with cholangiocarcinoma.

This chain joins TRBV19 and TRBJ2-2; D may be TRBD1 (6 bases). Deletions cut 4 bases from V and 6 bases from J, with 18 bases between. This CDR3 has 16 amino acids. CDR1 is LNHDA, CDR2 SQIVND, per germline (reference sequence). CDR3 sequence reads: CASSSFGYRDSGELFF. Here the CDR3 DNA reads TGTGCCAGTAGTAGCTTTGGGTACAGGGATTCCGGGGAGCTGTTTTTT. Based on the CDR3 plus reference TRBV19 and TRBJ2-2, the full variable domain is DGGITQSPKYLFRKEGQNVTLSCEQNLNHDAMYWYRQDPGQGLRLIYYSQIVNDFQKGDIAEGYSVSREKKESFPLTVTSAQKNPTAFYLCASSSFGYRDSGELFFGEGSRLTVL.

The gene calls are TRBV9 and TRBJ2-3; no definite D call. This CDR3 is built from 14 residues. Germline lookup yields CDR1 SGDLS and CDR2 YYNGEE. The V end lost 0 bases, the J end lost 0 bases, and 5 bases lay between the germline ends. The CDR3 DNA sequence: TGTGCCAGCAGCGTAGTGTCTAGCACAGATACGCAGTATTTT. Amino acids: CASSVVSSTDTQYF.

The chain uses TRBV5-4 and TRBJ2-1; TRBD2 matches at 9 bases. Trimming cost V 4 bases and J 5 bases; bases outside gene matches: 10. CDR1 is SGHNT, CDR2 YYREEE, per germline (reference sequence). CDR3 length equals 16 residues. Written as DNA, the CDR3 is TGTGCCAGCAGCCCCGTGGGCGGGGGGGCGCACAATGAGCAGTTCTTC. Residues: CASSPVGGGAHNEQFF.

This sequence joins TRBV27 and TRBJ2-7; D may match TRBD1 or TRBD2 (6 bases each). The germline V and J ends were trimmed by 10 bases and 6 bases, with 22 bases remaining between them. The CDR3 consists of 14 residues. Germline CDR1 reads MNHEY; CDR2 reads SMNVEV (reference sequence). CDR3 amino acids: CAIKIGPGASEQYF. The CDR3 DNA sequence: TGTGCCATCAAGATCGGTCCGGGGGCAAGCGAGCAGTACTTC.

This chain links TRBV27 with TRBJ1-1; D perhaps matches TRBD1 (5 bases). The CDR3 covers 16 residues. Deletions cut 5 bases from V and 0 bases from J, with 16 bases between. Germline CDR1 and CDR2: MNHEY and SMNVEV (reference sequence). CDR3 coding DNA: TGTGCCAGCAGTCCCTGGGACGGCATTATGAACACTGAAGCTTTCTTT. It specifies CASSPWDGIMNTEAFF.

V is TRBV19 and J is TRBJ2-2; D uncertain. The CDR3 is made up of 15 amino acids. Trimming removed 3 bases at V and 2 bases at J, with 10 bases between. The germline V gene encodes CDR1 LNHDA and CDR2 SQIVND (reference sequence). The CDR3 here is CASSIGAANTGELFF. The CDR3 bases are TGTGCCAGTAGTATCGGTGCCGCTAACACCGGGGAGCTGTTTTTT.

The V and J genes are TRBV9 and TRBJ1-1, with TRBD1 as a possible D gene (6 bases). Between the trimmed V and J ends, which lost 1 base and 4 bases, there was a span of 11 bases. This CDR3 spans 14 amino acids. Per germline, CDR1 SGDLS and CDR2 YYNGEE. CDR3: CASSVTGIATEAFF. The CDR3 DNA follows: TGTGCCAGCAGCGTAACAGGGATCGCCACTGAAGCTTTCTTT.